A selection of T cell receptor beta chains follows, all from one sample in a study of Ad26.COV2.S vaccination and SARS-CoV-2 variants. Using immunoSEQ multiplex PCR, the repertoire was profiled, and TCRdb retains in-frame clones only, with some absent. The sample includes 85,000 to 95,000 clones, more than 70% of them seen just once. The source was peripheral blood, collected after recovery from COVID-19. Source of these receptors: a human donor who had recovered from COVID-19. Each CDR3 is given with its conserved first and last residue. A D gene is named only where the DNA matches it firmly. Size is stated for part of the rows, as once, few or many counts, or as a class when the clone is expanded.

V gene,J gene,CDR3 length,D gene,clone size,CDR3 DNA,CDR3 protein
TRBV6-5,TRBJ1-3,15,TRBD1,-,TGTGCCAGCAGCCGACAGGGGCTTGCGGGAAACACCATATATTTT,CASSRQGLAGNTIYF
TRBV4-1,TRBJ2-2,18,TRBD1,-,TGCGCCAGCAGCTACTCCCCCCGGGACAGTGGGAACACCGGGGAGCTGTTTTTT,CASSYSPRDSGNTGELFF
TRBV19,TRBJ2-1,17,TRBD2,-,TGTGCCAGTAGTATCCCTTCCGGGACTCCCGGGGGAGGGGAGCAGTTCTTC,CASSIPSGTPGGGEQFF
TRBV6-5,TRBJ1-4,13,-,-,TGTGCCAGCAGAGAGACAGGCAATGAAAAACTGTTTTTT,CASRETGNEKLFF
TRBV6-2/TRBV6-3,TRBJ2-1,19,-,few,TGTGCCAGCAGTTACTCGAGGCGGGTTACTGGCGGGATCGGCAATGAGCAGTTCTTC,CASSYSRRVTGGIGNEQFF
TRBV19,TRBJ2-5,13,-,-,TGTGCCAGTAGTATCAAGGACTCCGGGACCCAGTACTTC,CASSIKDSGTQYF
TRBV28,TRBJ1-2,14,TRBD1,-,TGTGCCAGCAGGTCCTCAGGGGGCAATCCTGGCTACACCTTC,CASRSSGGNPGYTF
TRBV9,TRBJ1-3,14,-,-,TGTGCCAGCAGCGCAAGGGGGAGCGGAAACACCATATATTTT,CASSARGSGNTIYF
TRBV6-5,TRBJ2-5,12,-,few,TGTGCCAGCAGGCGCGGCCAAGAGACCCAGTACTTC,CASRRGQETQYF
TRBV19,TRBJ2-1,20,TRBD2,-,TGTGCCAGTACCCCTTACGGACTAGCGGGAGGGCCTAGCTCCTACAATGAGCAGTTCTTC,CASTPYGLAGGPSSYNEQFF
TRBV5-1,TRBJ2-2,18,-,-,TGCGCCAGCAGCTCGTCACCTTTCTTAGTAGGATACACCGGGGAGCTGTTTTTT,CASSSSPFLVGYTGELFF
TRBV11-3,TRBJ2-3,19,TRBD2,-,TGTGCCAGCAGCCCGCCCGGGACTAGCGGGAGGATAGACACAGATACGCAGTATTTT,CASSPPGTSGRIDTDTQYF
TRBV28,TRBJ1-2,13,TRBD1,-,TGTGCCAGCAAGGGACAGGGGTTAAATGGCTACACCTTC,CASKGQGLNGYTF
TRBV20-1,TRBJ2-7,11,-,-,TGCAGTGCTAGGCCGGTATACGAGCAGTACTTC,CSARPVYEQYF
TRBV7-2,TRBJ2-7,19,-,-,TGTGCCAGCAGCTTACGCACGCCGGGACAGGGAGCGGGGGGGGGCGAGCAGTACTTC,CASSLRTPGQGAGGGEQYF
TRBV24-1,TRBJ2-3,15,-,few,TGTGCCACCCTCTGGGCAGGGGTAATTTCGGATACGCAGTATTTT,CATLWAGVISDTQYF
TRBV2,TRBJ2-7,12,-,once,TGTGCCAGCATAACGGGCTCCTACGAGCAGTACTTC,CASITGSYEQYF
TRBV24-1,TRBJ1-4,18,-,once,TGTGCCACCAGTGATTTTACGAGAGGGAATGGAGCTAATGAAAAACTGTTTTTT,CATSDFTRGNGANEKLFF
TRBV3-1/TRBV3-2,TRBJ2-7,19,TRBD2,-,TGTGCCAGCAGCCCCGGTCCGGGACTAGCGGGAGAGGGCTCCTACGAGCAGTACTTC,CASSPGPGLAGEGSYEQYF
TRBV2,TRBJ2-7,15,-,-,TGTGCCAGCAGCAAATTGGGGTCGGGGGCCTACGAGCAGTACTTC,CASSKLGSGAYEQYF
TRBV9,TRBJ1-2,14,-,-,TGTGCCAGCAGCCCGACAGGACGGGACTATGGCTACACCTTC,CASSPTGRDYGYTF
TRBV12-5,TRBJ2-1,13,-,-,TGTGCTAGTGGTCTGACCCGAGACGATGAGCAGTTCTTC,CASGLTRDDEQFF
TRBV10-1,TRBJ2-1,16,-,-,TGCGCCAGCAGTGTCGCAAGCGGCAGCTCCTACAATGAGCAGTTCTTC,CASSVASGSSYNEQFF
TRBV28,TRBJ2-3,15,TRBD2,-,TGTGCCAGCAGTTCTCTAGCGGGAGATAGGGATACGCAGTATTTT,CASSSLAGDRDTQYF
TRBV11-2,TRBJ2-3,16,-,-,TGTGCCAGCAGCTTAGATGGGGTGGGTAGCACAGATACGCAGTATTTT,CASSLDGVGSTDTQYF
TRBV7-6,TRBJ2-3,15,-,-,TGTGCCAGCGCCCGCCACGGAGGGCCAGGGGATACGCAGTATTTT,CASARHGGPGDTQYF
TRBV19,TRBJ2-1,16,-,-,TGTGCCAGTAGTAGGCCCTCGGGACTCGGGGCCAATGAGCAGTTCTTC,CASSRPSGLGANEQFF
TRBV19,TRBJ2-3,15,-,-,TGTGCCAGTAGTATTGCGGGGGCCGGGGCAGATACGCAGTATTTT,CASSIAGAGADTQYF
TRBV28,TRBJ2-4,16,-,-,TGTGCCAGCAGTCCCCGGAGGGCCGTTGCCAAAAACATTCAGTACTTC,CASSPRRAVAKNIQYF
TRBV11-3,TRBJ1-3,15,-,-,TGTGCCAGCAGCTTAGTAACTGGGGCTGGAAACACCATATATTTT,CASSLVTGAGNTIYF
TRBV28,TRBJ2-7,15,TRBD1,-,TGTGCCAGCAGCCGCATCAGGGGGATTAGCCACGAGCAGTACTTC,CASSRIRGISHEQYF
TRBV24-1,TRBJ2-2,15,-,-,TGTGCCACCAGTGATCGACGGGGGAACACCGGGGAGCTGTTTTTT,CATSDRRGNTGELFF
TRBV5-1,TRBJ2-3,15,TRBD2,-,TGCGCCAGCAGTATAGCGGGAGCCTTACCAGATACGCAGTATTTT,CASSIAGALPDTQYF
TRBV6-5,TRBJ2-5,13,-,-,TGTGCCAGCAGTTACGGATTGGCAGAGACCCAGTACTTC,CASSYGLAETQYF
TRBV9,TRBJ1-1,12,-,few,TGTGCCAGCAGCGGCGACAGGTCTGAAGCTTTCTTT,CASSGDRSEAFF
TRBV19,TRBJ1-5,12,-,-,TGTGCCAGTAGTATAGCGACGGGTCCCCAGCATTTT,CASSIATGPQHF
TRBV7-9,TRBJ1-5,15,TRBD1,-,TGTGCCAGCAGCGAAGACAGGGGCTTCGATCAGCCCCAGCATTTT,CASSEDRGFDQPQHF
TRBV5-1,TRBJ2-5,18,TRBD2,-,TGCGCCAGCAGCTTGGGGGCCCGACTAGCGGGAGGGGAAGAGACCCAGTACTTC,CASSLGARLAGGEETQYF
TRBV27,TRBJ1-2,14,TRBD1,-,TGTGCCAGCAGTCCCGGGACAGGTTACTATGGCTACACCTTC,CASSPGTGYYGYTF
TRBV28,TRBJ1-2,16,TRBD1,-,TGTGCCAGCAGTTTTATTGGACAGGTCCAGTACTATGGCTACACCTTC,CASSFIGQVQYYGYTF
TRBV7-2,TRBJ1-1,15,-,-,TGTGCCAGCAGCTTAATGAGGGGACTAAACACTGAAGCTTTCTTT,CASSLMRGLNTEAFF
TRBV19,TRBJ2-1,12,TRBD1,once,TGTGCCACCAAAAACAGGGGCGATGAGCAGTTCTTC,CATKNRGDEQFF
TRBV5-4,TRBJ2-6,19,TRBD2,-,TGTGCCAGCAGGAATACCGGGACTAGCGGGAGCTCTGGGGCCAACGTCCTGACTTTC,CASRNTGTSGSSGANVLTF